This TCR beta chain was obtained from a study of shared clonotypes between healthy human individuals. Some clones are missing from TCRdb's copy, which holds only in-frame ones; the method was immunoSEQ multiplex PCR. The top ten hold around 0.47% of the sample, which has about 1.5 million clones, nearly 99% seen once. CD4+ cells were split into CD45RA+ naive and CD45RA-negative memory subsets. Broader study findings: Clonotype sharing levels among donors were expected to vary with sequencing depth. Against clonotypes common to all four donors, non-shared ones had lower generation probabilities. Sample collection involved blood only; tissue repertoires are likely different.

A remark on this clone: The antigen remains undetermined.

Sequenced input: naive CD4+ T cells sorted from blood. Subset denoted: CD45RA+ positively selected. This TCR was recovered from a man younger than 45 in good health.

DNA for the CDR3: TGTGCCAGCAGTTTATGGGACTACAATCAGCCCCAGCATTTT. Translation: CASSLWDYNQPQHF. J is TRBJ1-5 and V is TRBV28; D is undetermined. Trimming shortened V by 0 bases and J by 3 bases, and 6 bases separated the two germline ends. Germline loops: CDR1 MDHEN, CDR2 SYDVKM. CDR3 size: 14 residues.